This T cell receptor (beta chain) was documented in a study of read filtering for tumor transcriptome and immune sequencing. About the study: Revised staging placed under ten patients in R-ISS I, roughly 17 in II, more than 5 in III.

This library used 300 to 450 ng RNA and molecular barcoded adaptors spanning alpha/delta and beta/gamma chains. MiXCR was run by TCRdb on the reads, yielding one entry per CDR3 protein. The sample includes approximately 38,000 distinct CDR3 sequences, roughly 13% of them seen just once. V lost 7 bases and J lost 3; bases outside the gene matches: 6. CDR3 length: 15 amino acids. Per the germline V gene, CDR1 is MDHEN and CDR2 is SYDVKM. Ten or more counts support this clonotype. The antigen is not known. Whole-study results and caveats: Roughly 80% of IR-seq clonotypes had one read, totaling about 3.5% of reads; RNA-seq: around 70% and 40%.

This chain uses TRBV28 with TRBJ2-1; 10 bases are shared with TRBD2. The sequenced sample consisted of a population of CD138-negative cells sorted from bone marrow. The origin of this receptor is a donor older than 35 with multiple myeloma. Written as DNA, the CDR3 is TGTGCCAGCACCCCTAGCGGGAGAGGCTACAATGAGCAGTTCTTC. This sequence encodes CASTPSGRGYNEQFF.